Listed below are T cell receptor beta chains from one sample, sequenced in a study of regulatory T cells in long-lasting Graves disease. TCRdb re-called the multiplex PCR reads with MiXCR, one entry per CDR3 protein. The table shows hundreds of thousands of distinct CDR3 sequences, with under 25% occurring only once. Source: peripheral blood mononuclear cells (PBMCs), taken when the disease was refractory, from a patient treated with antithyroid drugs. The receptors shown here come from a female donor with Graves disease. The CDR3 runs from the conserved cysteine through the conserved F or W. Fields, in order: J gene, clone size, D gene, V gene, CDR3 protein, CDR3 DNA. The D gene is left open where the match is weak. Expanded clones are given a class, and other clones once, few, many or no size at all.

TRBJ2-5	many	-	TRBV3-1	CASSQEGNRMETQYF	TGTGCCAGCAGCCAAGAAGGGAATAGGATGGAGACCCAGTACTTC
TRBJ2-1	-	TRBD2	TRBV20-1	CSARSLRAGGSLGEQFF	TGCAGTGCTAGGTCGCTCAGAGCGGGAGGGAGCTTGGGTGAGCAGTTCTTC
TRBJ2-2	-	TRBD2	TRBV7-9	CASSLGAGLAGGRTPGELFF	TGTGCCAGCAGCTTAGGAGCGGGACTAGCGGGAGGTCGGACACCCGGGGAGCTGTTTTTT
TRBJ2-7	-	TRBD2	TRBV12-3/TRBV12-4	CASSPTAGEIPYEQYF	TGTGCCAGCAGTCCGACGGCGGGGGAGATACCCTACGAGCAGTACTTC
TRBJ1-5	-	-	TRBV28	CASREAGDQPQHF	TGTGCCAGCAGGGAGGCAGGGGACCAGCCCCAGCATTTT
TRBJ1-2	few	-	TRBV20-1	CSARGDYYGYTF	TGCAGTGCTCGGGGGGACTACTATGGCTACACCTTC
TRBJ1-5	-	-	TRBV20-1	CSASRSAWGNQPQHF	TGCAGTGCTTCCCGATCTGCGTGGGGCAATCAGCCCCAGCATTTT
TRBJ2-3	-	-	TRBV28	CATFRGFSHTDTQYF	TGTGCCACGTTTCGGGGGTTCTCTCACACAGATACGCAGTATTTT
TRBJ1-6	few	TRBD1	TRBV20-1	CSARGQGSYNSPLHF	TGCAGTGCTAGGGGACAGGGCTCCTATAATTCACCCCTCCACTTT
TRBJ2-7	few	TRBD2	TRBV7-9	CASSSIPTSAKHYEQYF	TGTGCCAGCAGCTCCATTCCCACTAGCGCCAAACACTACGAGCAGTACTTC
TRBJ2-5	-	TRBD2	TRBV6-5	CASSYAGPRTSGSKQETQYF	TGTGCCAGCAGTTACGCCGGACCGAGGACTAGCGGGAGTAAACAAGAGACCCAGTACTTC
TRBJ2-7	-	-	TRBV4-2	CASRQEGDFSYEQYF	TGTGCCAGCAGGCAAGAGGGGGACTTCTCCTACGAGCAGTACTTC
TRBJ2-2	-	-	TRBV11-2	CASSLSSQGRTGELFF	TGTGCCAGCAGCTTATCCTCCCAGGGCCGCACCGGGGAGCTGTTTTTT
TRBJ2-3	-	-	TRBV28	CASSLGDGSTDTQYF	TGTGCCAGCAGTTTAGGGGACGGCAGCACAGATACGCAGTATTTT
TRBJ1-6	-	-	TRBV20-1	CSASPRQAYNSPLHF	TGCAGTGCTAGTCCACGACAGGCCTATAATTCACCCCTCCACTTT
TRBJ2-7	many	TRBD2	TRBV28	CASSPSGRPPAEQYF	TGTGCCAGCAGTCCTAGCGGGAGACCCCCGGCCGAGCAGTACTTC
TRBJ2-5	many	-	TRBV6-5	CASSSRPGFKLTQYF	TGTGCCAGCAGTTCCCGACCGGGATTTAAGTTGACCCAGTACTTC
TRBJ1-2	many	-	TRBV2	CASSEDGTGYTF	TGTGCCAGCAGTGAAGACGGCACTGGCTACACCTTC
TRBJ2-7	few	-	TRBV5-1	CASSPEPEVYEQYF	TGCGCCAGCAGCCCGGAACCTGAGGTCTACGAGCAGTACTTC
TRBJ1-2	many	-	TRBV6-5	CASSYRDYGYTF	TGTGCCAGCAGTTATAGAGACTATGGCTACACCTTC
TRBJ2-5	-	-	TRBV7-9	CASSLVARRRGWETQYF	TGTGCCAGCAGCTTAGTGGCGCGGCGGAGAGGGTGGGAGACCCAGTACTTC
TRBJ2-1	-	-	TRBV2	CASRWDFEQFF	TGTGCCAGCAGATGGGACTTTGAGCAGTTCTTC